Detailed here is one T cell receptor (beta chain). As yet, its antigen is unknown. The CDR3 has 13 amino acids. Trimming took off 5 bases at V and 4 bases at J, with 12 bases between the two ends. Germline CDR1 is SGHDT and CDR2 is YYEEEE. Clones were read by immunoSEQ multiplex PCR, and TCRdb kept only the in-frame ones, dropping some. The profile shows about 90,000 clones, roughly 91% of them singletons. The sample comes from a study of a mutant IDH1 vaccine in newly diagnosed glioma. Whole-study context: Most had both radiotherapy and temozolomide beforehand; others had only one.

The sample's time point: week 47, end of study. Topical imiquimod accompanied each vaccine dose, which consisted of 300 ug of mutant IDH1 20-mer peptide. V gene TRBV5-6 combines with J gene TRBJ2-5; maybe TRBD1 (6 bases). Sequenced material: PBMCs, taken from a glioma patient whose treatment included an IDH1 peptide vaccine. This sequence originates from a woman in her forties or fifties with glioma. This chain's CDR3 is CASRPQGRETQYF. The CDR3 DNA sequence: TGTGCCAGCAGACCCCAGGGGAGAGAGACCCAGTACTTC. The entire variable domain, with the rest obtained from reference TRBV5-6 and TRBJ2-5, is as follows: DAGVTQSPTHLIKTRGQQVTLRCSPKSGHDTVSWYQQALGQGPQFIFQYYEEEERQRGNFPDRFSGHQFPNYSSELNVNALLLGDSALYLCASRPQGRETQYFGPGTRLLVL.